This entry concerns a single T cell receptor beta chain. The sample comes from a study of CD8 T cells in Susac syndrome. In the study overall: Among sequenced Susac syndrome patients, 5 or 6 had active disease and roughly eight were in remission.

Germline V CDR1 and CDR2: SGHTA, FQGNSA. V lost 0 bases and J 8 bases, leaving 14 bases between the germline ends. This CDR3 is 16 amino acids long. Peripheral blood CD8+ and CD4+ T cells were profiled by TCR beta sequencing. TEMRA cells were enriched by FACS, and CD4+ and CD8+ T cells were negatively isolated. Random hexamers served to reverse transcribe about 0.5 to 1 ug RNA. Amplification of TCR beta CDR3 spanned 54 Vbeta and 13 Jbeta via immunoSEQ multiplex PCR. In TCRdb, the immunoSEQ multiplex PCR reads were re-called with MiXCR into one record per CDR3 protein. The sample includes approximately 210,000 distinct CDR3 sequences, 94% seen only once; the top ten take about 0.15%.

The chain employs TRBV7-2 and TRBJ1-6; no clear D gene. The clonotype originates from a human donor with Susac syndrome. The sample consisted of CD4+ T cells from PBMCs. DNA for the CDR3: TGTGCCAGCAGCTTAGCGTGGGCAGGAGGTGATTCACCCCTCCACTTT. The encoded protein is CASSLAWAGGDSPLHF.